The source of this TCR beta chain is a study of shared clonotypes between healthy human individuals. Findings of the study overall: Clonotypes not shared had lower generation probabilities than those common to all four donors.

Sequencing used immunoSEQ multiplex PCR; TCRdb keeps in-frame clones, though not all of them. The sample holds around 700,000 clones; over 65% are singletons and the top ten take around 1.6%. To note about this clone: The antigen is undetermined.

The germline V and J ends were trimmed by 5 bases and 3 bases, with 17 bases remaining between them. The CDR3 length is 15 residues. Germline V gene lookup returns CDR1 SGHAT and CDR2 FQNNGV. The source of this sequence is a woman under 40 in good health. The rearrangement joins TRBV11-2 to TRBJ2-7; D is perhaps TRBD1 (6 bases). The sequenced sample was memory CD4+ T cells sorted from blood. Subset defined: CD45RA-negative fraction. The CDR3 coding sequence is TGTGCCAGCAGCCTTGGACAGAACTTGGACTACGAGCAGTACTTC. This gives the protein CASSLGQNLDYEQYF.